One T cell receptor (beta chain) is described in this entry. Its antigen is unknown. Vbeta (60) and Jbeta (13) primers were used in the PCR. Clones were read by immunoSEQ multiplex PCR, and TCRdb kept only the in-frame ones, dropping some. Among 100,000 to 150,000 clones listed, about 83% were seen once. This specimen comes from a study of cytomegalovirus exposure and HLA in healthy donors. Study conclusions and caveats: Researchers counted around 160 TCR beta chains as cytomegalovirus-associated. A missense DCLRE1C variant was associated with V- and J-gene trimming of TCR beta chains in a later analysis, and an independent cohort replicated the association.

Material for sequencing was PBMCs. The receptor was isolated from a woman between 40 and 50 years old in good health and CMV-seropositive.

The CDR3 DNA reads TGTGCCAGTAGTCCCCGACCCGGACTAGCGGGAATTTCAGATACGCAGTATTTT. The encoded protein is CASSPRPGLAGISDTQYF. The chain recombines TRBV19 with TRBJ2-3, with 12 positions matching TRBD2. The CDR3 is 18 amino acids. Trimming at V came to 5 bases and at J to 4 bases, leaving 13 bases not matched to a gene. CDR1 LNHDA and CDR2 SQIVND come from the germline V gene (reference sequence). Based on the CDR3 plus reference TRBV19 and TRBJ2-3, the full variable domain is DGGITQSPKYLFRKEGQNVTLSCEQNLNHDAMYWYRQDPGQGLRLIYYSQIVNDFQKGDIAEGYSVSREKKESFPLTVTSAQKNPTAFYLCASSPRPGLAGISDTQYFGPGTRLTVL.